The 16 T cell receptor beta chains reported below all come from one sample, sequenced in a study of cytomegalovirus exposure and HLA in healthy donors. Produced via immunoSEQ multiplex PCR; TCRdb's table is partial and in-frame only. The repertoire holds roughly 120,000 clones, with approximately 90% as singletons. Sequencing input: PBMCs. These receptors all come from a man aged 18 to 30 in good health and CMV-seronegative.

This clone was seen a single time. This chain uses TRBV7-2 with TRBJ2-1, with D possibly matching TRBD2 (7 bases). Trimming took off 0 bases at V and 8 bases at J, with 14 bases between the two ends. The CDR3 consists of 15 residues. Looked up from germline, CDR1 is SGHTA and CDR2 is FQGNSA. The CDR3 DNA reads TGTGCCAGCAGCTTAGCGGGGGGGCCTTCTCATGAGCAGTTCTTC. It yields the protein CASSLAGGPSHEQFF. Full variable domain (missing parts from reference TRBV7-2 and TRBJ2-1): GAGVSQSPSNKVTEKGKDVELRCDPISGHTALYWYRQSLGQGLEFLIYFQGNSAPDKSGLPSDRFSAERTGGSVSTLTIQRTQQEDSAVYLCASSLAGGPSHEQFFGPGTRLTVL.

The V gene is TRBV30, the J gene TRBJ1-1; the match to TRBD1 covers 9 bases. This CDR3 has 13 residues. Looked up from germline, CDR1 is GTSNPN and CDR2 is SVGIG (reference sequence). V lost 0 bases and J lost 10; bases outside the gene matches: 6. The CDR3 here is CAWSVWDRVAAFF. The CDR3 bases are TGTGCCTGGAGTGTATGGGACAGGGTCGCAGCTTTCTTT.

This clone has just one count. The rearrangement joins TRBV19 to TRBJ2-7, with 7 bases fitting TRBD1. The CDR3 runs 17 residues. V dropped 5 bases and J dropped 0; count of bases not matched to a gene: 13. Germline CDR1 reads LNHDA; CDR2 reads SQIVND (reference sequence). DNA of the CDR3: TGTGCCAGTAGTCCAATCCCGGGGACAGAGGACTCCTACGAGCAGTACTTC. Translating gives CASSPIPGTEDSYEQYF.

The CDR3 spells CASSVGRTEKLFF. The CDR3 DNA reads as TGTGCCAGCAGCGTAGGGCGGACAGAAAAACTGTTTTTT. J is TRBJ1-4 and V is TRBV9, with TRBD1 as a possible D gene (5 bases). Trimming took 0 bases from V and 8 from J, leaving 8 bases between them. Germline-derived CDR1 and CDR2 are SGDLS and YYNGEE. The CDR3 runs 13 residues. Using reference TRBV9 and TRBJ1-4 for the parts outside the CDR3, the full variable domain is DSGVTQTPKHLITATGQRVTLRCSPRSGDLSVYWYQQSLDQGLQFLIQYYNGEERAKGNILERFSAQQFPDLHSELNLSSLELGDSALYFCASSVGRTEKLFFGSGTQLSVL.

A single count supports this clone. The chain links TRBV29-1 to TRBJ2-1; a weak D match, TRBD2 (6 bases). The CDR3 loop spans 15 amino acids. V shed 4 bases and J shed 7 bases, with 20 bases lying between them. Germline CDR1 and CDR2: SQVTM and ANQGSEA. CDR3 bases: TGCAGCGTTGGTTTTTCGGGGACTGGCTCTAATGAGCAGTTCTTC. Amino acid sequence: CSVGFSGTGSNEQFF.

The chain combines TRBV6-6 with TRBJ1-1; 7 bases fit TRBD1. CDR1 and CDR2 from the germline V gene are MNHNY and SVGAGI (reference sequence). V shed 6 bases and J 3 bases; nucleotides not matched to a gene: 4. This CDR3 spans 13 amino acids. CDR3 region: CASSRDSYTEAFF. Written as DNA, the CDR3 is TGTGCCAGCAGCCGGGACAGTTACACTGAAGCTTTCTTT.

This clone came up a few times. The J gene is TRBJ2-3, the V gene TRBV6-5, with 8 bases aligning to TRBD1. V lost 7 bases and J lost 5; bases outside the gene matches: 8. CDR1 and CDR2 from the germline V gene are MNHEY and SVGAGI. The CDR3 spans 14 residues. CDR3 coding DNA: TGTGCCAGCAAAGACACAGGGGGAAGAGATACGCAGTATTTT. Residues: CASKDTGGRDTQYF.

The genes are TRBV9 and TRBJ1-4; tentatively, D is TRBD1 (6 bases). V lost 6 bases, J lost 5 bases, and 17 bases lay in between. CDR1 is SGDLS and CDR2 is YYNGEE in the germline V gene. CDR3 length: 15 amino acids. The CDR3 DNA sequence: TGTGCCAGCACTATGAACAGGGCGACAAATGAAAAACTGTTTTTT. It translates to CASTMNRATNEKLFF.

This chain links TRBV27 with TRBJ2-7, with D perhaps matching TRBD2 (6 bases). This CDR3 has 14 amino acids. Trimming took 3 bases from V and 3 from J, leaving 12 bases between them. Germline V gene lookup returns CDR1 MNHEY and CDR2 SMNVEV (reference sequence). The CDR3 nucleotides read TGTGCCAGCAGTTTTGCGGGGTACGGCTACGAGCAGTACTTC. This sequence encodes CASSFAGYGYEQYF.

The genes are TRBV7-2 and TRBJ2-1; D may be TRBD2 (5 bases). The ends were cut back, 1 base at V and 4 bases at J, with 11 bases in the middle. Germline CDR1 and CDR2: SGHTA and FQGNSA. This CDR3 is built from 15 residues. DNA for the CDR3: TGTGCCAGCAGCTTAGGGAGGACGAGATACAATGAGCAGTTCTTC. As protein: CASSLGRTRYNEQFF.

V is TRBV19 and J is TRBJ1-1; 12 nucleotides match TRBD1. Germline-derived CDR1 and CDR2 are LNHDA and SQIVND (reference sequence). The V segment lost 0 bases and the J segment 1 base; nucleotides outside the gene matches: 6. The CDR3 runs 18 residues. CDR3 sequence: CASSIDLGQGAKNTEAFF. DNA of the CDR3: TGTGCCAGTAGTATAGATCTGGGACAGGGGGCGAAGAACACTGAAGCTTTCTTT.

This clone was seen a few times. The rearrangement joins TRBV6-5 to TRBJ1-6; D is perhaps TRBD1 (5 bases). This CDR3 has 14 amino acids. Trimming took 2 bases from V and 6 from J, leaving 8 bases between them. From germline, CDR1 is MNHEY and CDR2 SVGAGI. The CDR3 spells CASSYKGINSPLHF. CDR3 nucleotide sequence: TGTGCCAGCAGTTACAAGGGGATTAATTCACCCCTCCACTTT.

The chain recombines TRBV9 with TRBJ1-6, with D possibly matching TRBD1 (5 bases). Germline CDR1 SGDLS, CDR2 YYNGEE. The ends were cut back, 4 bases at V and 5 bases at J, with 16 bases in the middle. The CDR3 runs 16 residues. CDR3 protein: CASSPPWGGNNSPLHF. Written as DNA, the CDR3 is TGTGCCAGCAGCCCACCTTGGGGGGGAAATAATTCACCCCTCCACTTT.

This CDR3 reads CASSDTDESSYNEQFF. The CDR3 region has the DNA TGTGCCAGCAGTGACACAGACGAAAGCTCCTACAATGAGCAGTTCTTC. The chain uses TRBV6-4 and TRBJ2-1; unclear D gene. From germline, CDR1 is MRHNA and CDR2 SNTAGT. V lost 2 bases and J lost 0, with 11 bases in between. The CDR3 loop spans 16 amino acids.

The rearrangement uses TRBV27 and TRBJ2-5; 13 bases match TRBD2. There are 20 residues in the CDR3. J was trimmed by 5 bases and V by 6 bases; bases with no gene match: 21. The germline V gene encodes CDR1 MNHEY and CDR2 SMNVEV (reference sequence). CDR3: CASSEYSVVGLAGFGETQYF. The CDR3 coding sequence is TGTGCCAGCAGCGAGTACTCTGTTGTGGGACTAGCGGGATTTGGGGAGACCCAGTACTTC.

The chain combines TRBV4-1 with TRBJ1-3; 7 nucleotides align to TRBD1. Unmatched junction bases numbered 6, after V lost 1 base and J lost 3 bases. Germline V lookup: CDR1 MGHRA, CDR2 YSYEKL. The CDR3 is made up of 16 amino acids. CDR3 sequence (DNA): TGCGCCAGCAGCCAAGGCCAGGGGGTCGGTGGAAACACCATATATTTT. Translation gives CASSQGQGVGGNTIYF.